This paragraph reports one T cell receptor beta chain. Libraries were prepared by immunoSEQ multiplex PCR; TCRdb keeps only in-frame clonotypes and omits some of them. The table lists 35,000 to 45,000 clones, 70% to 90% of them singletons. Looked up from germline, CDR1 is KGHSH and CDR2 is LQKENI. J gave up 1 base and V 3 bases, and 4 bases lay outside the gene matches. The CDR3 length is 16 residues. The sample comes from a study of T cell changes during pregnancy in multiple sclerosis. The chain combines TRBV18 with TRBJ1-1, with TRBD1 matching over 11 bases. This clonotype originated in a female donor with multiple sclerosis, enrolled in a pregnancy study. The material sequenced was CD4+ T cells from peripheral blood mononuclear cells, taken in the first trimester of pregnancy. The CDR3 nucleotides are TGTGCCAGCTCACCGGGGACAGGGGGAGGGAACACTGAAGCTTTCTTT. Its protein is CASSPGTGGGNTEAFF.